The 10 T cell receptor beta chains listed next were all sequenced from one sample in a study of T cell responses to AZD1222 COVID-19 vaccine. Assay: immunoSEQ multiplex PCR; the TCRdb copy retains only in-frame clones and omits some. Of about 29,000 clones in the sample, roughly 92% were seen once. This material consisted of peripheral blood, taken on day 0 of AZD1222 vaccination. These receptors originate from an adult in good health.

This chain links TRBV5-5 with TRBJ1-5; tentative D call: TRBD1 (5 bases). This CDR3 spans 18 amino acids. Between the trimmed V and J ends, which lost 0 bases and 1 base, there was a span of 17 bases. Per the germline V gene, CDR1 is SGHKS and CDR2 is YYEKEE (reference sequence). CDR3 region: CASSLDPFIRGSNQPQHF. As DNA, the CDR3 is TGTGCCAGCAGCTTGGACCCATTTATTAGGGGCAGCAATCAGCCCCAGCATTTT.

The chain is built from TRBV7-6 and TRBJ2-7, with TRBD2 matching over 12 bases. After removal of 5 bases from V and 6 bases from J, the junction contained 14 bases not matched to a gene. The germline gives CDR1 SGHVS, CDR2 FNYEAQ. The CDR3 spans 17 residues. CDR3 sequence reads: CASSPTPTSGRRIEQYF. Here the CDR3 DNA reads TGTGCCAGCAGCCCCACCCCGACTAGCGGGAGAAGGATCGAGCAGTACTTC.

The chain links TRBV18 to TRBJ1-2; D gene unclear. CDR3 length equals 15 residues. The germline V gene has CDR1 KGHSH and CDR2 LQKENI. V gave up 1 base and J gave up 4 bases, with 13 bases separating them. The CDR3 DNA reads as TGTGCCAGCTCACCACAGGTCTCGGGGATCTATGGCTACACCTTC. Protein product: CASSPQVSGIYGYTF.

V gene TRBV21-1 combines with J gene TRBJ1-1; the table's D call, TRBD1, has no DNA check behind it. TRBV21-1 is annotated as a pseudogene. The length of the CDR3 is 14 residues. CDR3 nucleotide sequence: TGTGCCAGCAGCAAACCAGGGGGCAACACTGAAGCTTTCTTT. Its protein product is CASSKPGGNTEAFF.

The chain combines TRBV29-1 with TRBJ1-1; possible D gene TRBD1, 5 bases. CDR3 length equals 13 residues. Trimming stripped 7 bases from V and 0 bases from J, with 12 bases between. CDR1 is SQVTM and CDR2 is ANQGSEA in the germline V gene. The CDR3: CSAGRGMNTEAFF. In DNA form, the CDR3 reads TGCAGCGCCGGTCGGGGGATGAACACTGAAGCTTTCTTT. Together with reference TRBV29-1 and TRBJ1-1, the CDR3 gives the full variable domain: SAVISQKPSRDICQRGTSLTIQCQVDSQVTMMFWYRQQPGQSLTLIATANQGSEATYESGFVIDKFPISRPNLTFSTLTVSNMSPEDSSIYLCSAGRGMNTEAFFGQGTRLTVV.

The CDR3 here is CAWSVKGYNTEAFF. As DNA, the CDR3 is TGTGCCTGGAGTGTAAAAGGCTATAACACTGAAGCTTTCTTT. The J gene is TRBJ1-1, the V gene TRBV30; no firm D call. Trimming cost V 0 bases and J 2 bases, with 10 bases left between them. This CDR3 has 14 residues. Germline V gene data show CDR1 as GTSNPN and CDR2 as SVGIG (reference sequence).

The chain carries TRBV24-1 and TRBJ1-1; D gene uncertain. The germline gives CDR1 KGHDR, CDR2 SFDVKD. CDR3 length equals 15 residues. The V end lost 2 bases, the J end lost 4 bases, and 13 bases lay between the germline ends. The CDR3 loop is CATSDSRPTGTEAFF. The CDR3 DNA reads TGTGCCACCAGTGATTCTCGGCCGACGGGCACTGAAGCTTTCTTT.

V usage is TRBV15 and J usage is TRBJ1-5, with D hard to call. The germline gives CDR1 LNHNV, CDR2 YYDKDF (reference sequence). The V end lost 3 bases, the J end lost 4 bases, and 13 bases lay between the germline ends. This CDR3 is built from 15 residues. In DNA, the CDR3 is TGTGCCACCAGCAGCCACTCTCCATGGAATCAGCCCCAGCATTTT. Translating gives CATSSHSPWNQPQHF. Full variable domain (outside the CDR3, taken from reference TRBV15 and TRBJ1-5): DAMVIQNPRYQVTQFGKPVTLSCSQTLNHNVMYWYQQKSSQAPKLLFHYYDKDFNNEADTPDNFQSRRPNTSFCFLDIRSPGLGDTAMYLCATSSHSPWNQPQHFGDGTRLSIL.

The J gene is TRBJ1-1, the V gene TRBV4-1; a possible D gene is TRBD1 (6 bases). From germline, CDR1 is MGHRA and CDR2 YSYEKL. The CDR3 loop spans 15 amino acids. Trimming stripped 1 base from V and 3 bases from J, with 12 bases between. Here the CDR3 reads CASSQGAGAHTEAFF. CDR3 DNA: TGCGCCAGCAGCCAAGGGGCAGGGGCGCACACTGAAGCTTTCTTT.

This chain links TRBV5-6 with TRBJ2-5; D is uncertain. The germline V and J ends were trimmed by 4 bases and 3 bases, with 13 bases remaining between them. Germline CDR1 and CDR2: SGHDT and YYEEEE. CDR3 length: 14 residues. CDR3 amino acids: CASSVPKGKETQYF. CDR3 DNA: TGTGCCAGCAGCGTTCCAAAAGGAAAAGAGACCCAGTACTTC.